The present entry profiles one T cell receptor beta chain with its context. Which antigen it targets is not known. There are no base qualities to consult, and no much larger clone falls within one base. The immunoSEQ Assay, a bias-controlled multiplex PCR, was used to amplify TCRbeta CDR3 regions from genomic DNA. On the authors' methods: Nucleated cell counts per sample were estimated from amplification of reference gene primers within the assay. To quantify the absolute abundance of each unique TCRbeta CDR3 rearrangement, sequence reads were collapsed and filtered. For each sample, productive Simpson clonality was calculated as the square root of Simpson's diversity index across productive rearrangements. TCRdb stores this immuneACCESS table with in-frame sequences only. Part of the clones is absent; in the studies checked, under half of the shortfall reflects unresolved V genes, and no reason is known for the rest. That table is the source of V, J and clone size, and D and trimming were worked out from the DNA. This sample lists roughly 80,000 clones; almost 85% were detected once. Of the sample, roughly 22% is held by the ten largest clones.

This record belongs to a study of blood T cell repertoires in COVID-19 (TCRdb year 2020). General notes on the study: Collaborator samples came from the United States, Italy and Spain and covered acute and convalescent phases of COVID-19. The prospective study material was composed of cDNA or gDNA derived from T cells, B-cell-depleted T cells, or PBMCs. Subjects who had been exposed to COVID-19, were actively infected with it, or had recovered from it provided the deeply sampled blood TCRbeta repertoires that made up the dataset. The repertoires were released in a freely available public database intended as a resource for research on the immune response to SARS-CoV-2. The samples were drawn from the first 160 participants of the ongoing ImmuneRACE study and from over a thousand subjects provided by 6 global collaborators. A de-identified subject ID, COVID-19 status, age in years and sex were almost always included in the sample metadata. Where available, HLA class I and class II types were taken from metadata supplied by the sample provider and were not determined by assay-based typing. The investigation overall reported the following: Clinical and demographic metadata were provided uncurated, with the amount varying by source and participant.

CDR1 and CDR2 are drawn from the germline V gene (reference sequence): DFQATT, SNEGSKA. CDR3 length: 11 amino acids, cysteine to phenylalanine. Only the CDR3 portion is preserved as DNA: 33 bases, with reading frame beginning at the first base. V is pruned by 5 bases and J by 12 bases, leaving 7 bases of the junction without a gene match. Each collaborating institution followed its own protocols to collect whole blood in K2EDTA tubes. For TCRbeta analysis, collaborators shipped samples in one of three forms: frozen whole blood, isolated PBMCs, or DNA extracted from either of those sample types. The sequencing input was peripheral blood. The chain employs TRBV20-1 and TRBJ1-5; the central 7 bases match TRBD1. This sequence originates from a human donor in a cohort sampled during active COVID-19. The CDR3 in this case is CSAGDSSSQHF. The base sequence is TGCAGTGCTGGGGACAGTTCGAGCCAGCATTTT.